The rows below give T cell receptor beta chains drawn from one sample of a study of cytomegalovirus exposure and HLA in healthy donors. Using immunoSEQ multiplex PCR, the repertoire was profiled, and TCRdb retains in-frame clones only, with some absent. The sample has about 150,000 clones; more than 75% are singletons. Sequenced sample: PBMCs. These TCRs come from a man aged 25-40 years in good health and CMV-seropositive. Each CDR3 is given with its conserved first and last residue. D genes are given only for firm matches. A clone size is listed for some rows: how often the clone was seen (once, few, many), or a class if it is expanded.

V gene: TRBV6-1
J gene: TRBJ2-3
D gene: .
clone size: few
CDR3 protein: CASRFAGDTQYF
CDR3 DNA: TGTGCCAGCAGATTCGCCGGGGATACGCAGTATTTT

V gene: TRBV7-3
J gene: TRBJ1-3
D gene: TRBD1
clone size: .
CDR3 protein: CASSQQGAGNTIYF
CDR3 DNA: TGTGCCAGCAGCCAACAGGGGGCTGGAAACACCATATATTTT

V gene: TRBV11-3
J gene: TRBJ2-1
D gene: TRBD1
clone size: once
CDR3 protein: CASSSGTALRVEQFF
CDR3 DNA: TGTGCCAGCAGCTCGGGGACAGCCCTCCGGGTTGAGCAGTTCTTC

V gene: TRBV19
J gene: TRBJ2-1
D gene: TRBD2
clone size: .
CDR3 protein: CASATSGGAVNEQFF
CDR3 DNA: TGTGCCAGCGCTACTAGCGGGGGGGCCGTGAATGAGCAGTTCTTC

V gene: TRBV28
J gene: TRBJ2-7
D gene: .
clone size: .
CDR3 protein: CATERQGSGYEQYF
CDR3 DNA: TGTGCCACCGAGCGACAGGGTAGCGGCTACGAGCAGTACTTC

V gene: TRBV27
J gene: TRBJ2-5
D gene: .
clone size: .
CDR3 protein: CASSFTLEETQYF
CDR3 DNA: TGTGCCAGCAGTTTCACCCTTGAGGAGACCCAGTACTTC

V gene: TRBV30
J gene: TRBJ1-2
D gene: .
clone size: few
CDR3 protein: CAWKRKQGGGYTF
CDR3 DNA: TGTGCCTGGAAAAGAAAACAGGGAGGGGGCTACACCTTC

V gene: TRBV29-1
J gene: TRBJ1-4
D gene: TRBD1
clone size: .
CDR3 protein: CSVGQGAEKLFF
CDR3 DNA: TGCAGCGTTGGCCAGGGGGCTGAAAAACTGTTTTTT

V gene: TRBV2
J gene: TRBJ1-6
D gene: TRBD1
clone size: .
CDR3 protein: CASRETGDSPLHF
CDR3 DNA: TGTGCCAGCAGGGAGACAGGGGATTCACCCCTCCACTTT

V gene: TRBV18
J gene: TRBJ1-1
D gene: .
clone size: .
CDR3 protein: CASSPGQMNTEAFF
CDR3 DNA: TGTGCCAGCTCACCAGGACAGATGAACACTGAAGCTTTCTTT

V gene: TRBV27
J gene: TRBJ1-1
D gene: .
clone size: .
CDR3 protein: CASRHQQMNTEAFF
CDR3 DNA: TGTGCCAGCAGACACCAACAGATGAACACTGAAGCTTTCTTT

V gene: TRBV19
J gene: TRBJ2-5
D gene: .
clone size: once
CDR3 protein: CASSRSPETQYF
CDR3 DNA: TGTGCCAGTAGTAGGAGCCCTGAAACCCAGTACTTC

V gene: TRBV27
J gene: TRBJ1-2
D gene: TRBD1
clone size: .
CDR3 protein: CASGPTGGYGYTF
CDR3 DNA: TGTGCCAGCGGGCCGACAGGGGGGTATGGCTACACCTTC

V gene: TRBV5-1
J gene: TRBJ2-6
D gene: TRBD1
clone size: .
CDR3 protein: CASSLGDSSGANVLTF
CDR3 DNA: TGCGCCAGCAGCTTGGGGGACAGCTCTGGGGCCAACGTCCTGACTTTC

V gene: TRBV15
J gene: TRBJ2-4
D gene: .
clone size: .
CDR3 protein: CATSRDQGRQIQYF
CDR3 DNA: TGTGCCACCAGCAGAGATCAAGGCCGACAGATTCAGTACTTC

V gene: TRBV10-2
J gene: TRBJ2-2
D gene: .
clone size: .
CDR3 protein: CASSSRDSPNAGELFF
CDR3 DNA: TGCGCCAGCAGTTCCCGGGACTCCCCCAACGCCGGGGAGCTGTTTTTT

V gene: TRBV18
J gene: TRBJ2-3
D gene: TRBD2
clone size: .
CDR3 protein: CASSQIAGTWEDTQYF
CDR3 DNA: TGTGCCAGCTCACAGATAGCGGGGACTTGGGAAGATACGCAGTATTTT

V gene: TRBV6-1
J gene: TRBJ2-3
D gene: .
clone size: .
CDR3 protein: CASSEFGRVSTDTQYF
CDR3 DNA: TGTGCCAGCAGTGAATTCGGCAGGGTTAGCACAGATACGCAGTATTTT

V gene: TRBV7-9
J gene: TRBJ1-4
D gene: TRBD1
clone size: few
CDR3 protein: CASSSYGTGNEKLFF
CDR3 DNA: TGTGCCAGCAGCTCCTATGGGACAGGGAATGAAAAACTGTTTTTT

V gene: TRBV10-2
J gene: TRBJ1-2
D gene: .
clone size: .
CDR3 protein: CASNPELTGGYGYTF
CDR3 DNA: TGCGCCAGCAATCCGGAACTCACCGGCGGCTATGGCTACACCTTC

V gene: TRBV6-4
J gene: TRBJ2-1
D gene: TRBD1
clone size: .
CDR3 protein: CASSDSKQGARNEQFF
CDR3 DNA: TGTGCCAGCAGTGACTCGAAACAGGGGGCGCGGAATGAGCAGTTCTTC

V gene: TRBV30
J gene: TRBJ2-3
D gene: TRBD2
clone size: .
CDR3 protein: CAWSVGGRGPDTQYF
CDR3 DNA: TGTGCCTGGAGTGTGGGCGGGAGAGGTCCAGATACGCAGTATTTT

V gene: TRBV5-5
J gene: TRBJ1-2
D gene: .
clone size: .
CDR3 protein: CASSLAARGANYGYTF
CDR3 DNA: TGTGCCAGCAGCTTGGCCGCCAGGGGAGCTAACTATGGCTACACCTTC

V gene: TRBV7-9
J gene: TRBJ2-1
D gene: .
clone size: .
CDR3 protein: CASSVDNNEQFF
CDR3 DNA: TGTGCCAGCAGCGTAGACAACAATGAGCAGTTCTTC

V gene: TRBV4-2
J gene: TRBJ1-5
D gene: .
clone size: .
CDR3 protein: CASSQDRVQPQHF
CDR3 DNA: TGTGCCAGCAGCCAAGACAGGGTTCAGCCCCAGCATTTT

V gene: TRBV5-1
J gene: TRBJ1-2
D gene: TRBD1
clone size: .
CDR3 protein: CASSYGTGGDGYTF
CDR3 DNA: TGCGCCAGCAGCTATGGGACAGGGGGGGATGGCTACACCTTC

V gene: TRBV19
J gene: TRBJ2-7
D gene: TRBD1
clone size: .
CDR3 protein: CASSIPDRGTYEQYF
CDR3 DNA: TGTGCCAGTAGTATACCGGACAGGGGAACCTACGAGCAGTACTTC

V gene: TRBV11-2
J gene: TRBJ1-2
D gene: TRBD1
clone size: .
CDR3 protein: CASSSVTGPYGYTF
CDR3 DNA: TGTGCCAGCAGCTCGGTGACAGGGCCCTATGGCTACACCTTC

V gene: TRBV18
J gene: TRBJ2-7
D gene: TRBD1
clone size: .
CDR3 protein: CASSPRQGLYEQYF
CDR3 DNA: TGTGCCAGCTCACCACGACAGGGCCTTTACGAGCAGTACTTC

V gene: TRBV6-4
J gene: TRBJ1-2
D gene: .
clone size: few
CDR3 protein: CASSEAAGEGYTF
CDR3 DNA: TGTGCCAGCAGTGAAGCGGCAGGGGAGGGCTACACCTTC

V gene: TRBV27
J gene: TRBJ1-5
D gene: .
clone size: .
CDR3 protein: CASSPRRDNQPQHF
CDR3 DNA: TGTGCCAGCAGTCCTCGTAGAGACAATCAGCCCCAGCATTTT